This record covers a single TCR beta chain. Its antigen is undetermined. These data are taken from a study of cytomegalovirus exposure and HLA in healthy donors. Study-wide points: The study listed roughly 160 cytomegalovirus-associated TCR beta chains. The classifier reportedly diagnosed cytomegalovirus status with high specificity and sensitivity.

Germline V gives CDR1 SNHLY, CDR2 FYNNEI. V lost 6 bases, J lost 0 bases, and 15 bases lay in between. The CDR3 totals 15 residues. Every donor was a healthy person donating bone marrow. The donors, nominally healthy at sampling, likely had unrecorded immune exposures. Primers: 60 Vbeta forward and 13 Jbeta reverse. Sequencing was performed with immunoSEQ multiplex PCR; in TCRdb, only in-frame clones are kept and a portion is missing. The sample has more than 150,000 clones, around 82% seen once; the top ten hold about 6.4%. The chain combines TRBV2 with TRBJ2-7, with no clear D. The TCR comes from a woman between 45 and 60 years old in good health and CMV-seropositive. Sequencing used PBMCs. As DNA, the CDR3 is TGTGCCAGCAGCCCTCAGCGCGGCATCTCCTACGAGCAGTACTTC. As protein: CASSPQRGISYEQYF.